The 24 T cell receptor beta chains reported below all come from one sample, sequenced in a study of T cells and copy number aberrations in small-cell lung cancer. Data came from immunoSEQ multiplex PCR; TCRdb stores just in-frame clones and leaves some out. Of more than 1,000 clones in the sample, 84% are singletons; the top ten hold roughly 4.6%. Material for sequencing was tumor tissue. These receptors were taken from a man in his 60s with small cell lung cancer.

CDR3 residues: CASSLLGDNQPQYF. CDR3 in DNA: TGTGCCAGCAGCTTGCTAGGGGACAATCAGCCCCAGTATTTT. V gene TRBV5-6 combines with J gene TRBJ1-5; D possibly corresponds to TRBD1 (6 bases). Gene TRBJ2-3 matches the end of the DNA better, so the J call may be wrong. CDR3 length: 14 residues. Germline CDR1 and CDR2: SGHDT and YYEEEE.

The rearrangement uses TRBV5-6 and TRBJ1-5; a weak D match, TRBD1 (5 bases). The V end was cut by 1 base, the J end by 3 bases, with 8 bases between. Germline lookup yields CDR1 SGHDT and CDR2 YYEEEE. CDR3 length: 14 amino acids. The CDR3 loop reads CASSLLGDNQPQHF. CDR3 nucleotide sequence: TGTGCCAGCAGCTTGCTAGGGGACAATCAGCCCCAGCATTTT. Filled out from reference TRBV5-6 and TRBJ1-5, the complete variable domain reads DAGVTQSPTHLIKTRGQQVTLRCSPKSGHDTVSWYQQALGQGPQFIFQYYEEEERQRGNFPDRFSGHQFPNYSSELNVNALLLGDSALYLCASSLLGDNQPQHFGDGTRLSIL.

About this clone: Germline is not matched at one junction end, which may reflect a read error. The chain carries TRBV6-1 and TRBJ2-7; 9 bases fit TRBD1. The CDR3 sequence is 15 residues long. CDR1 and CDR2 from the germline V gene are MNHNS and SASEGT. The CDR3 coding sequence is TGTGCCAGCAGCGAAGGACAGGGGAGAACCTACGAGCAGTACTTC. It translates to CASSEGQGRTYEQYF.

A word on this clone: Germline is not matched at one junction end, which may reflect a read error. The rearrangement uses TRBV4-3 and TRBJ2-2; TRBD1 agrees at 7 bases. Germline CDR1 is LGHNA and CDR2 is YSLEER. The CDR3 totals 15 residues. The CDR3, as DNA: TGCGCCAGCAGCCAAGCCACAGGGGCCACCGGGGAGCTGGTTTTT. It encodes CASSQATGATGELVF.

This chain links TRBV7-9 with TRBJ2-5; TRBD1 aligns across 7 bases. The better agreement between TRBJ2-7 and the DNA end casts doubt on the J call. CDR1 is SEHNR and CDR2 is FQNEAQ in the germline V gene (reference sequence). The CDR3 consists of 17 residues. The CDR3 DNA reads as TGTGCCAGCAGCCCTGAAAGTAGGGGGCTTGGATCCTACGAGCAGTACTTC. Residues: CASSPESRGLGSYEQYF.

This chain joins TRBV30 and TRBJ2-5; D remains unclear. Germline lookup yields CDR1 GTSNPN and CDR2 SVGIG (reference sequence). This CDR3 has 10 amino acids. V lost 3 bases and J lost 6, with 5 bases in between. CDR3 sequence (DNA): TGTGCCTGGAGGATCCAGACCCAGTACTTC. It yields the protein CAWRIQTQYF.

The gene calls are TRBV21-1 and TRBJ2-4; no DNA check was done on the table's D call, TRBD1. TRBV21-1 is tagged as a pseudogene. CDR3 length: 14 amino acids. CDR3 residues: CASSNSGTENIQYF. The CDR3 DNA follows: TGTGCCAGCAGCAATTCCGGGACAGAGAACATTCAGTACTTC.

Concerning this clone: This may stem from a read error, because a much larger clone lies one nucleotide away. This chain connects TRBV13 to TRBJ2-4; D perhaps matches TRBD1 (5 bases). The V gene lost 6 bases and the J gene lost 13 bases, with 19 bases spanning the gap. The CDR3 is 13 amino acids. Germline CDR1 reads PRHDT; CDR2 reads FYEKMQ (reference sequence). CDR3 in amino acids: CASRGPGSYMQYF. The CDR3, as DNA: TGTGCCAGCAGGGGGCCTGGCAGCTATATGCAGTACTTC. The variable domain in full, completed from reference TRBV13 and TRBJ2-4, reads AAGVIQSPRHLIKEKRETATLKCYPIPRHDTVYWYQQGPGQDPQFLISFYEKMQSDKGSIPDRFSAQQFSDYHSELNMSSLELGDSALYFCASRGPGSYMQYFGAGTRLSVL.

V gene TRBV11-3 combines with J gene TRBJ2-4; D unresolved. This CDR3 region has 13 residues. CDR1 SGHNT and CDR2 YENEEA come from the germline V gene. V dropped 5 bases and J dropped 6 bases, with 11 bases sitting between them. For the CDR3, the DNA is TGTGCCAGCAGCCCTTCGAAGGTAAACATTCAGTACTTC. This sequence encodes CASSPSKVNIQYF.

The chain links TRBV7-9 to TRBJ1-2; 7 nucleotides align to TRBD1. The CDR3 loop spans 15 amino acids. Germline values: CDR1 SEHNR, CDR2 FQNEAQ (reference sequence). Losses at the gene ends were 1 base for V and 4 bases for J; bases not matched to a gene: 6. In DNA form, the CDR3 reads TGTGCCAGCAGCTTAGGACAGGGATTCAGCTATGGCTACACCTTC. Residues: CASSLGQGFSYGYTF.

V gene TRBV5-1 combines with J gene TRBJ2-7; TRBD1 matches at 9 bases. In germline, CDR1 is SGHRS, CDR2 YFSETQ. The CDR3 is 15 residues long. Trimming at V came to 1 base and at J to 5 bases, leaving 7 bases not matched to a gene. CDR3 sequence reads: CASSLSGQGRDEQYF. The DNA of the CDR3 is TGCGCCAGCAGCTTGAGCGGACAGGGGAGGGACGAGCAGTACTTC. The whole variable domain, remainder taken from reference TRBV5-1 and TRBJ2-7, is KAGVTQTPRYLIKTRGQQVTLSCSPISGHRSVSWYQQTPGQGLQFLFEYFSETQRNKGNFPGRFSGRQFSNSRSEMNVSTLELGDSALYLCASSLSGQGRDEQYFGPGTRLTVT.

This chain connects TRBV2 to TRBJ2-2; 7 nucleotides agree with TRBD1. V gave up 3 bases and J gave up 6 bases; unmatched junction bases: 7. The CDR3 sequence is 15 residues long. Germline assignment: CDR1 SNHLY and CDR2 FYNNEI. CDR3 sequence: CASSDEGGAPGELFF. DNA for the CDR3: TGTGCCAGCAGTGATGAAGGGGGCGCACCCGGGGAGCTGTTTTTT.

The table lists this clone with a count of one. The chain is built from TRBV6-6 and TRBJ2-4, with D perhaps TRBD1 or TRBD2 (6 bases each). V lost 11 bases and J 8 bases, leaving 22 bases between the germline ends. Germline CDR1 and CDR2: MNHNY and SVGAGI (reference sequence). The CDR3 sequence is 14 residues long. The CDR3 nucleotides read TGTGCCCTCGGAGGGGGGCGCTTAGACCACATTCAGTACTTC. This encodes CALGGGRLDHIQYF.

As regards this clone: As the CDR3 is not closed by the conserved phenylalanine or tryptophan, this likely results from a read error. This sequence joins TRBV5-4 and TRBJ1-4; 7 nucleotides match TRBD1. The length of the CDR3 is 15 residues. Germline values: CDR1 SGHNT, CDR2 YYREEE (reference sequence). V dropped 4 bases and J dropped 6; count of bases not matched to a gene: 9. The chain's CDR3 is CASSANRGWDEKLFC. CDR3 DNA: TGTGCCAGCAGCGCCAACAGGGGATGGGATGAAAAACTGTTTTGT.

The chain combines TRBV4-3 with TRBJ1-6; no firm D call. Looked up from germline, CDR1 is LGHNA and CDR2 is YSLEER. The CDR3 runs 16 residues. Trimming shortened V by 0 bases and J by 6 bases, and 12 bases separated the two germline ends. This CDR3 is CASSQDLGSSNSPLHF. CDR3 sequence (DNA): TGCGCCAGCAGCCAAGATCTGGGATCTTCTAATTCACCCCTCCACTTT.

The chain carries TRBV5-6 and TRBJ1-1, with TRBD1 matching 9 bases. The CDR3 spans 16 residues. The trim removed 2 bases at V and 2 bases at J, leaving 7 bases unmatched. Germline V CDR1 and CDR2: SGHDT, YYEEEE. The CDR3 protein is CASSLPGTGPNTEAFF. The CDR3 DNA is TGTGCCAGCAGCTTACCCGGGACAGGGCCCAACACTGAAGCTTTCTTT.

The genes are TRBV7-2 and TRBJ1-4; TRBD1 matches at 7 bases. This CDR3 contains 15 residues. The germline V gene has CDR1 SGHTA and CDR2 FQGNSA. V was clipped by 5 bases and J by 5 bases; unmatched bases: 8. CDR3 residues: CASSQRQGGNEKLFF. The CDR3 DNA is TGTGCCAGCAGCCAAAGACAGGGAGGAAATGAAAAACTGTTTTTT.

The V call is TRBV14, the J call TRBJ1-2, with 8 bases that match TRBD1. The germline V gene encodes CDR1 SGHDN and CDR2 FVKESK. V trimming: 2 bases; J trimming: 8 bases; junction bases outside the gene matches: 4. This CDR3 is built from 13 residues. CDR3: CASSQTRGQGYTF. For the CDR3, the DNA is TGTGCCAGCAGCCAAACCAGGGGGCAGGGCTACACCTTC.

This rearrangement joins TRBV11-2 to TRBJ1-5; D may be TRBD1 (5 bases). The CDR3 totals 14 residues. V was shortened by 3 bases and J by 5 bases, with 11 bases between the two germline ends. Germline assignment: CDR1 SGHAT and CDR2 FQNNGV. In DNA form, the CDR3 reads TGTGCCAGCAGCTTGCAGGGTCGCGATCAGCCCCAGCATTTT. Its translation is CASSLQGRDQPQHF.

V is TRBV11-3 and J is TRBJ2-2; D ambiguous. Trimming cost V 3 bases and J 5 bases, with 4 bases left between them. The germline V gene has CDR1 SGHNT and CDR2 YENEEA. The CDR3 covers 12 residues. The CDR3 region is CASSLETGELFF. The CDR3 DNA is TGTGCCAGCAGCTTGGAAACCGGGGAGCTGTTTTTT.

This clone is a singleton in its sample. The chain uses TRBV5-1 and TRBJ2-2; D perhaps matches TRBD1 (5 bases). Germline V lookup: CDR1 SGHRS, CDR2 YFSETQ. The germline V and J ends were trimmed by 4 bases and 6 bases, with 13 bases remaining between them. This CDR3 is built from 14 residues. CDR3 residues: CASSITGMAGELFF. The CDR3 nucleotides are TGCGCCAGCAGCATCACAGGAATGGCCGGGGAGCTGTTTTTT.

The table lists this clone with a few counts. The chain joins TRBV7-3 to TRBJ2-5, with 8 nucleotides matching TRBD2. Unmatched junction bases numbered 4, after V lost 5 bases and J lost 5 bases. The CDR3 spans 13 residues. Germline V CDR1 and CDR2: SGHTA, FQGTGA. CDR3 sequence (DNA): TGTGCCAGCAGCAAGACTAGCGATGAGACCCAGTACTTC. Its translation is CASSKTSDETQYF.

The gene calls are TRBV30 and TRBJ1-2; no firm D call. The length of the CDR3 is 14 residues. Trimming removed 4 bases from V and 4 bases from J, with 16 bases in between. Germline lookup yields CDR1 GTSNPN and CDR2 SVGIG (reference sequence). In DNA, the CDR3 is TGTGCCTGGACCAGGTCTTCGGGTTCCTATGGCTACACCTTC. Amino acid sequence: CAWTRSSGSYGYTF.

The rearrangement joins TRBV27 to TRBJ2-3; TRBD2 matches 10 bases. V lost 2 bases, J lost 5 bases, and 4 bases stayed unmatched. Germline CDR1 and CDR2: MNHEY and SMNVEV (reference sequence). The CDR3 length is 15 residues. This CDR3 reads CASSLLAGVEDTQYF. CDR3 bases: TGTGCCAGCAGTTTACTAGCGGGAGTGGAAGATACGCAGTATTTT.